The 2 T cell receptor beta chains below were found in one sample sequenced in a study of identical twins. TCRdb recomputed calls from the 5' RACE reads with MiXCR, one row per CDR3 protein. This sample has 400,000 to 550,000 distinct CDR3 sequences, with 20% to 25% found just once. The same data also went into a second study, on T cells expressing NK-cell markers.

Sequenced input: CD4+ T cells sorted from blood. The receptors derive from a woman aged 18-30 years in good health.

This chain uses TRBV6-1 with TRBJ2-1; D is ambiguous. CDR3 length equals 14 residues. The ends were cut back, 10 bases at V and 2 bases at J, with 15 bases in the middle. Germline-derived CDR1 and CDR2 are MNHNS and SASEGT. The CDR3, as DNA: TGTGCCACCCAGTCTAGGGCTGCCTACAATGAGCAGTTCTTC. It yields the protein CATQSRAAYNEQFF.

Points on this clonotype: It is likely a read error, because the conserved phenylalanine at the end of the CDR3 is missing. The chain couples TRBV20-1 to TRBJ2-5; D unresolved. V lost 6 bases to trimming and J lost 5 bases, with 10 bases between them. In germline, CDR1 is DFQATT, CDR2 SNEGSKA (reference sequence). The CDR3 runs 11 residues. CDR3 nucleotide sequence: TGCAGTGCCTCTGAAGGGGAGACCCAGTACTTG. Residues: CSASEGETQYL.